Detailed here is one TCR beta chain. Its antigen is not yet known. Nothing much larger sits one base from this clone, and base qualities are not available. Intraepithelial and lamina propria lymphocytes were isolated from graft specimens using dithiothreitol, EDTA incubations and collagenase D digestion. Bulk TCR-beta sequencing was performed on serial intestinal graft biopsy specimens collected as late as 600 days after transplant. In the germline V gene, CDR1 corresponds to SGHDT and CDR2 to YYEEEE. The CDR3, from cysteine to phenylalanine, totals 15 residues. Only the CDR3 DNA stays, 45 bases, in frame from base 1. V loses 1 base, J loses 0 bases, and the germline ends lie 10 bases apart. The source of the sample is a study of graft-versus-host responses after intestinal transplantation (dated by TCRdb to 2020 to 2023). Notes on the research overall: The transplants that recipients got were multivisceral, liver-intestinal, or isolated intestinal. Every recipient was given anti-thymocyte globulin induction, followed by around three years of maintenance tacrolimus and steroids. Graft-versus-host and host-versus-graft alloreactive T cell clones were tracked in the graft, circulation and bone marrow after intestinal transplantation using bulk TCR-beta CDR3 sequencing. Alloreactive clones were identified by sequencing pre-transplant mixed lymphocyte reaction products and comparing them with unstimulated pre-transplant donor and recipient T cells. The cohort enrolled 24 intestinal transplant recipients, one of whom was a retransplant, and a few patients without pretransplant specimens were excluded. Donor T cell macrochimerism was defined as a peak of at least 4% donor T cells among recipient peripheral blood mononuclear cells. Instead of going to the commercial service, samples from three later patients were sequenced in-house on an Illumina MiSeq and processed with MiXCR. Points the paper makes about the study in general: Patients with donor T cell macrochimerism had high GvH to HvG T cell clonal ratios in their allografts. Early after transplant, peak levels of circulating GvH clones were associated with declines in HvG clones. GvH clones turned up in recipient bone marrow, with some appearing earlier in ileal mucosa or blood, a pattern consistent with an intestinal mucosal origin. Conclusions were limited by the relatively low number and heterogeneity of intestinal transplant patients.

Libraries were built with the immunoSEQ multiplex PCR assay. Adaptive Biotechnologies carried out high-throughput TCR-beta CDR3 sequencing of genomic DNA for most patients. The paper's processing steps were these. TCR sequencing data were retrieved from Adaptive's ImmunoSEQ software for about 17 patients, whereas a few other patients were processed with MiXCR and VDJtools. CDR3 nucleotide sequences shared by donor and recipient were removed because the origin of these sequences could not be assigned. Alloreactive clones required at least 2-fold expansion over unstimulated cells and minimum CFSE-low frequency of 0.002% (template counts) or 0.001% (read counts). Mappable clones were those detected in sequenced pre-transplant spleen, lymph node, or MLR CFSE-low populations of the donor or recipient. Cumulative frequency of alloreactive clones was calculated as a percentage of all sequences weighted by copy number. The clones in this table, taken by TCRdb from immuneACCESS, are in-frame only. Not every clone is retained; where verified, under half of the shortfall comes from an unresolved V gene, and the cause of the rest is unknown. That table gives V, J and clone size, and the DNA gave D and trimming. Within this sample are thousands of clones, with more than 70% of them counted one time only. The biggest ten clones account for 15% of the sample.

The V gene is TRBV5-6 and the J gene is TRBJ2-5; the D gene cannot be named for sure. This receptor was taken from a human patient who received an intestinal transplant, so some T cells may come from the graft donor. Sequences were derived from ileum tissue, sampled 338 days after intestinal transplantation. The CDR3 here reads CASSLFFRDQETQYF. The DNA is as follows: TGTGCCAGCAGCTTGTTTTTTCGGGACCAAGAGACCCAGTACTTC.